The 15 T cell receptor beta chains presented below share a single source sample, sequenced in a study of cytomegalovirus exposure and HLA in healthy donors. The primer mix had 60 Vbeta and 13 Jbeta primers. Assay used: immunoSEQ multiplex PCR; TCRdb lists only in-frame clones, some missing. Here the sample spans some 71,000 clones, roughly 72% being singletons. Sample: PBMCs. The source of these receptors is a woman under 40 in good health and CMV-seropositive.

The chain joins TRBV28 to TRBJ1-2, with D maybe TRBD1 (5 bases). Germline V CDR1 and CDR2: MDHEN, SYDVKM. V lost 6 bases and J lost 8, with 16 bases in between. This CDR3 is 13 amino acids long. CDR3 sequence (DNA): TGTGCCAGCAGCCTTTACGGGGGAAGCGGCTACACCTTC. Its translation is CASSLYGGSGYTF.

The V and J genes are TRBV7-9 and TRBJ2-3; 13 bases map to TRBD2. The CDR3 runs to 14 residues. Germline CDR1 reads SEHNR; CDR2 reads FQNEAQ (reference sequence). The trim removed 5 bases at V and 12 bases at J, leaving 8 bases unmatched. In nucleotides, the CDR3 is TGTGCCAGCAGCGGACTAGCGGGAGCCGCTCCACAGTATTTT. This translates into CASSGLAGAAPQYF.

This clone was found once. The rearrangement links TRBV30 to TRBJ1-5, with 9 bases identical to TRBD1. Looked up from germline, CDR1 is GTSNPN and CDR2 is SVGIG (reference sequence). The CDR3 length is 14 residues. The trim removed 5 bases at V and 6 bases at J, leaving 8 bases unmatched. The CDR3: CAWGIDRGSQPQHF. CDR3 nucleotide sequence: TGTGCCTGGGGGATCGACAGGGGGAGTCAGCCCCAGCATTTT.

The rearrangement links TRBV5-1 to TRBJ2-1; D ambiguous. The CDR3 sequence is 15 residues long. V lost 4 bases, J lost 5 bases, and 16 bases lay in between. Germline CDR1 is SGHRS and CDR2 is YFSETQ. The CDR3 coding sequence is TGCGCCAGCAGCCACGACTTAGCTCTCGACAATGAGCAGTTCTTC. Protein product: CASSHDLALDNEQFF.

This chain connects TRBV6-1 to TRBJ2-7; 9 bases fit TRBD1. Trimming took 6 bases from V and 0 from J; bases not matched to a gene: 6. In germline, CDR1 is MNHNS, CDR2 SASEGT. The CDR3 loop spans 15 amino acids. The CDR3 DNA sequence: TGTGCCAGCAGCACAGGGGGCTCAAGCTCCTACGAGCAGTACTTC. Its translation: CASSTGGSSSYEQYF.

This clone was detected a few times. This chain joins TRBV9 and TRBJ2-1; D is possibly TRBD2 (6 bases). Germline V gives CDR1 SGDLS, CDR2 YYNGEE. The CDR3 length is 11 residues. The V end lost 3 bases, the J end lost 13 bases, and 11 bases lay between the germline ends. The CDR3 coding sequence is TGTGCCAGCAGCGGCGGGACCAACCAGTTCTTC. This gives the protein CASSGGTNQFF.

V is TRBV28 and J is TRBJ1-3; possibly TRBD1 for D (6 bases). The ends were cut back, 3 bases at V and 3 bases at J, with 9 bases in the middle. The length of the CDR3 is 14 residues. CDR1 and CDR2 (germline): MDHEN, SYDVKM. This CDR3 is CASSLAGVGNTIYF. The CDR3 bases are TGTGCCAGCAGTTTGGCAGGGGTTGGAAACACCATATATTTT.

The gene calls are TRBV4-1 and TRBJ1-4, with no clear D. Trimming took 1 base from V and 7 from J, leaving 13 bases between them. Germline V gene lookup returns CDR1 MGHRA and CDR2 YSYEKL. The length of the CDR3 is 15 residues. The CDR3 DNA follows: TGCGCCAGCAGCCAAGTTTGGTCAGGACTTGAAAAACTGTTTTTT. Protein sequence: CASSQVWSGLEKLFF.

The chain carries TRBV13 and TRBJ1-2; TRBD1 aligns across 7 bases. The germline gives CDR1 PRHDT, CDR2 FYEKMQ (reference sequence). V lost 2 bases, J lost 7 bases, and 4 bases stayed unmatched. The CDR3 has 13 amino acids. The CDR3 DNA reads TGTGCCAGCAGCTTACAAGGGGGCGGTGGCTACACCTTC. The encoded protein is CASSLQGGGGYTF.

This clone occurred a few times. J is TRBJ1-2 and V is TRBV29-1, with TRBD1 matching 7 bases. Germline CDR1 reads SQVTM; CDR2 reads ANQGSEA. With 5 bases clipped from V and 13 bases from J, the junction kept 19 bases outside the gene matches. The CDR3 has 14 amino acids. The CDR3 DNA sequence: TGCAGCGTTAAGGGAGAGGGGACAGCCCTTGGTGGCACCTTC. As protein: CSVKGEGTALGGTF.

The V call is TRBV6-5, the J call TRBJ1-2; TRBD1 matches at 8 bases. The length of the CDR3 is 14 residues. Trimming removed 6 bases from V and 4 bases from J; junction bases left unmatched: 7. Germline-derived CDR1 and CDR2 are MNHEY and SVGAGI. As DNA, the CDR3 is TGTGCCAGCAGCCCCGGACAGGGAATCTATGGCTACACCTTC. This translates into CASSPGQGIYGYTF.

V and J are TRBV10-3 and TRBJ2-7, with D possibly TRBD2 on 7 matching bases. Trimming left V 6 bases short and J 7 bases short, with 19 bases between. The CDR3 runs to 14 residues. Germline V gene data show CDR1 as ENHRY and CDR2 as SYGVKD. CDR3 loop: CAIRREGDAMEQYF. The CDR3 DNA sequence: TGTGCCATCAGGAGGGAGGGGGACGCTATGGAGCAGTACTTC.

The gene calls are TRBV6-5 and TRBJ2-7; D unclear. CDR3 size: 12 residues. V was pared by 2 bases and J by 7 bases, with 9 bases between. Germline V gives CDR1 MNHEY, CDR2 SVGAGI. The CDR3 here is CASSYGIQEQYF. CDR3 nucleotide sequence: TGTGCCAGCAGTTACGGTATACAGGAGCAGTACTTC.

The genes are TRBV18 and TRBJ2-2; TRBD2 aligns across 9 bases. V shed 8 bases, J shed 4 bases, and the junction held 8 bases outside the gene matches. The CDR3 spans 15 residues. CDR1 KGHSH and CDR2 LQKENI come from the germline V gene. The CDR3 loop reads CASGELAGATGELFF. CDR3 DNA sequence: TGTGCCAGCGGAGAGTTAGCGGGAGCCACCGGGGAGCTGTTTTTT.

The V call is TRBV6-1, the J call TRBJ2-1; TRBD2 aligns across 9 bases. Looked up from germline, CDR1 is MNHNS and CDR2 is SASEGT. The ends lost 3 bases at V and 7 bases at J; junction bases unmatched: 10. The CDR3 extends over 16 amino acids. The CDR3 loop reads CASSDPGAGGTNEQFF. The CDR3 coding sequence is TGTGCCAGCAGTGACCCGGGAGCGGGAGGAACTAATGAGCAGTTCTTC.